This T cell receptor (beta chain) was sequenced during a study of T cell responses to AZD1222 COVID-19 vaccine. Overall study findings and caveats: Breadth and depth of Spike-specific TCRs rose after two AZD1222 doses. There were repertoire samples only from the period after the peak T cell response. The study identified only six AZD1222 recipients as seropositive at baseline. Spike was spanned by vaccine-associated CD4 TCRs, which were dominant at 160-218 and 743-854.

For this clone: Antigen specificity is unknown.

TCRdb's copy holds only in-frame clones and misses some; the assay was immunoSEQ multiplex PCR. The table records over 110,000 clones, 85% to 95% of them present only once. This specimen was peripheral blood, taken on day 0 of AZD1222 vaccination. The TCR comes from an adult in good health.

The CDR3 sequence: CASSVRPTNTEAFF. CDR3 nucleotides: TGTGCCAGCAGCGTTAGACCCACGAACACTGAAGCTTTCTTT. The J gene is TRBJ1-1, the V gene TRBV9; D call uncertain. Trimming took off 2 bases at V and 1 base at J, with 9 bases between the two ends. CDR1 is SGDLS and CDR2 is YYNGEE in the germline V gene. The CDR3 loop spans 14 amino acids.